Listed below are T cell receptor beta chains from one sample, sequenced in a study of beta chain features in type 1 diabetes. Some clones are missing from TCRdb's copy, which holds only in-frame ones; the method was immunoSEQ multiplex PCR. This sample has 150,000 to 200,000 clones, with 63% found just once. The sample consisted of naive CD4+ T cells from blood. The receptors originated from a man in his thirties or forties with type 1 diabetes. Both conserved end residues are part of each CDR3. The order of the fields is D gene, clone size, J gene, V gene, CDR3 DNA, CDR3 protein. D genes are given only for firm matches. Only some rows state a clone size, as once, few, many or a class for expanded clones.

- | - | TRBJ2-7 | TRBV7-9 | TGTGCCAGCAGCTTAAGCAACTCCTACGAGCAGTACTTC | CASSLSNSYEQYF
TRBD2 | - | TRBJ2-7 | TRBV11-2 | TGTGCCAGCCCACCAAAAAGAGCGGGGGGCTGGGAGCAGTACTTC | CASPPKRAGGWEQYF
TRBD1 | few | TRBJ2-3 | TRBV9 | TGTGCCAGCAGCGTAGGCGACAGGGCCACAGATACGCAGTATTTT | CASSVGDRATDTQYF
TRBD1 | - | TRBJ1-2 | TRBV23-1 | TGCGCCAGCAGTCAACCTAGACAGGGGCCCTATGGCTACACCTTC | CASSQPRQGPYGYTF
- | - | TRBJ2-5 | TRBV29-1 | TGCAGCGTTACTGGGACTCAAGGTGGGCGAGAGACCCAGTACTTC | CSVTGTQGGRETQYF
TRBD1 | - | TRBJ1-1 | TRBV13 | TGTGCCAGCAGCCCAGACAGGGGGCTCGGGAAGAACACTGAAGCTTTCTTT | CASSPDRGLGKNTEAFF
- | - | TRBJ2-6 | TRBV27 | TGTGCCAGCAGTTTAGGCAGGCTCCCTATTGGGGCCAACGTCCTGACTTTC | CASSLGRLPIGANVLTF
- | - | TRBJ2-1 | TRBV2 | TGTGCCAGCAGGGGGTCACTATCCTACAATGAGCAGTTCTTC | CASRGSLSYNEQFF
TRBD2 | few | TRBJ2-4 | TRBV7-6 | TGTGCCAGCAGCCCTGGACTAGCGGGGGCCAAAAACATTCAGTACTTC | CASSPGLAGAKNIQYF
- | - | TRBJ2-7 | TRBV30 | TGTGCCTGGAGCACGTATTCCGGGACTTTTTCCTACGAGCAGTACTTC | CAWSTYSGTFSYEQYF
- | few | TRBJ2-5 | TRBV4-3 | TGCGCCAGCAGCCAAGATCCCTCACCGGGAGAGACCCAGTACTTC | CASSQDPSPGETQYF
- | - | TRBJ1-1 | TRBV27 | TGTGCCAGCAGTTTATCGGAGATAAGAGTGAACACTGAAGCTTTCTTT | CASSLSEIRVNTEAFF
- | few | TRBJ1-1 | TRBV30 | TGTGCCTGGGGCAAGAGTCAGAACACTGAAGCTTTCTTT | CAWGKSQNTEAFF
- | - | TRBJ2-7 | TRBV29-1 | TGCAGCGTTGACCGCACCGGGACGTCCTACGAGCAGTACTTC | CSVDRTGTSYEQYF
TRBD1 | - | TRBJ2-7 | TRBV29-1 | TGCAGCGTTGATAAGGGGGCAGGGCACTACGAGCAGTACTTC | CSVDKGAGHYEQYF
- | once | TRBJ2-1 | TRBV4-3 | TGCGCCAGCAGCCAAGTTAAGGGGGTGTACAATGAGCAGTTCTTC | CASSQVKGVYNEQFF
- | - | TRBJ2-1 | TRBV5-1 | TGCGCCAGCAGCTGGAGGGGGAAGCAGTTCTTC | CASSWRGKQFF
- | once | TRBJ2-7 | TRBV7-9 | TGTGCCAGCAGTTCTGAGGGGAGGCGGCACGAGCAGTACTTC | CASSSEGRRHEQYF
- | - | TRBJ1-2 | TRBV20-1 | TGCAGTGCTAGCATTTATGGCTACACCTTC | CSASIYGYTF
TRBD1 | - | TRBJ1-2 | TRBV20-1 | TGCAGATTACGGGGGACAGAGGACTTC | CRLRGTEDF
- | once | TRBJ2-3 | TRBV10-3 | TGTGCCATCAGCCCAGGTGCGGGCACAGATACGCAGTATTTT | CAISPGAGTDTQYF
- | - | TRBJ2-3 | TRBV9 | TGTGCCAGCAGCGTAGTCCTAGGGGATACGCAGTATTTT | CASSVVLGDTQYF
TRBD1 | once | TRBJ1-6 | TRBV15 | TGTGCCACCAGCAGAGGAATATGGGACAGCCCTAATTCACCCCTCCACTTT | CATSRGIWDSPNSPLHF
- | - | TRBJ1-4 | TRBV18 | TGTGCCAGCTCACGGATGACAGGAGATAATGAAAAACTGTTTTTT | CASSRMTGDNEKLFF
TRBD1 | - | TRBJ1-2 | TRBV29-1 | TGCAGCGTTAAAGGGACAGCTTATGGCTACACCTTC | CSVKGTAYGYTF
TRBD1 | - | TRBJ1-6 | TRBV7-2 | TGTGCCAGCAGCTTAGCGGGGGGACAGGGGATCTCACCCCTCCACTTT | CASSLAGGQGISPLHF
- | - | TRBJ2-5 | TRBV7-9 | TGTGCCAGCCTACCTGCGGAGGGGGCGGAGACCCAGTACTTC | CASLPAEGAETQYF
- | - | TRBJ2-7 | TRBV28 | TGTGCCAGCAGTACAGGGAGCTCCTACGAGCAGTACTTC | CASSTGSSYEQYF
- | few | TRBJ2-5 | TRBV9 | TGTGCCAGCAGCGTAGCTGTGGGACACCAGACACAAGAGACCCAGTACTTC | CASSVAVGHQTQETQYF
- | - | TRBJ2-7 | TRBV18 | TGTGCCAGCTCACCACCGGTCTCCTACGAGCAGTACTTC | CASSPPVSYEQYF
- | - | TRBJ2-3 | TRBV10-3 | TGTGCCACCGGACAGAGCACAGATACGCAGTATTTT | CATGQSTDTQYF
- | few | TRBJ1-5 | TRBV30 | TGTGCCAGCCGAGACAGTGGGAATCAGCCCCAGCATTTT | CASRDSGNQPQHF
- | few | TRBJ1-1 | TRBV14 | TGTGCCAGCAGTCACGACAGGCACACTGAAGCTTTCTTT | CASSHDRHTEAFF
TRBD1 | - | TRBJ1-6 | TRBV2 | TGTGCCAGCAGTGAAGAACAGGGGGCGGGTTCACCCCTCCACTTT | CASSEEQGAGSPLHF
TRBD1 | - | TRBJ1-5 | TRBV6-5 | TGTGCCAGCAGTCACAGGGGCCACAATCAGCCCCAGCATTTT | CASSHRGHNQPQHF
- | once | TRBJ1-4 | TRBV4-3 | TGCGCCAGCAGCCATAATGAAAAACTGTTTTTT | CASSHNEKLFF
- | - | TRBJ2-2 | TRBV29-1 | TGCAGCGTTGAACGGGGAACCGGGGAGCTGTTTTTT | CSVERGTGELFF
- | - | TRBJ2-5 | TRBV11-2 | TGTGCCAGCAGCTTAAAAAGGCAGGGATGGGAGACCCAGTACTTC | CASSLKRQGWETQYF
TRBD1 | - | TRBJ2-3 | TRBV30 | TGTGCCGGAGGACAGGGAACTAGCACAGATACGCAGTATTTT | CAGGQGTSTDTQYF
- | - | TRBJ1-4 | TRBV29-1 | TGCAGCGTTGAAGGCAGGGGAGGCGAAAAACTGTTTTTT | CSVEGRGGEKLFF
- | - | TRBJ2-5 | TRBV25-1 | TGTGCCAGCAGTGTGGTGGGAAGAGGGTCGCAAGAGACCCAGTACTTC | CASSVVGRGSQETQYF
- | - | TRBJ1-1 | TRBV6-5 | TGTGCCAGCAGTTCCTCCAGGAACACTGAAGCTTTCTTT | CASSSSRNTEAFF
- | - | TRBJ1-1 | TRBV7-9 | TGTGCCAGCAGCCTGGAAGCGGGGACTGAAGCTTTCTTT | CASSLEAGTEAFF
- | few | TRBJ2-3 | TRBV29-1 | TGCAGCGGGGGGCCCATCACAGATACGCAGTATTTT | CSGGPITDTQYF
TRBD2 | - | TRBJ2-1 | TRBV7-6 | TGTGCCAGCAGCCCGGGACTACATTCCCCGCCCAATGAGCAGTTCTTC | CASSPGLHSPPNEQFF
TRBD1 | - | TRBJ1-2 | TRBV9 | TGTGCCAGCAGCGGACAAGACAGGGGGCAGGTGATAAACTATGGCTACACCTTC | CASSGQDRGQVINYGYTF
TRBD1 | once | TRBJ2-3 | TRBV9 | TGTGCCAGCTCGAGAGGACAGGGGAGGACAGATACGCAGTATTTT | CASSRGQGRTDTQYF
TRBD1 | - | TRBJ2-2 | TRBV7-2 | TGTGCCAGCGAGTGGACAGGGGACACCGGGGAGCTGTTTTTT | CASEWTGDTGELFF
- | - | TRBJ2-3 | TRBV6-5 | TGTGCCAGCGCCTCGGCTAGCACAGATACGCAGTATTTT | CASASASTDTQYF
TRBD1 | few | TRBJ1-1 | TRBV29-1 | TGCAGCGTTGATACAGGGGGCGTAGGAACTGAAGCTTTCTTT | CSVDTGGVGTEAFF
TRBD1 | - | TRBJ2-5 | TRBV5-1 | TGCGCCAGCAGCTTGTCGGGACAGGAAGAGACCCAGTACTTC | CASSLSGQEETQYF
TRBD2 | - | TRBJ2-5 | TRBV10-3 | TGTGCCATCAGTCCGGGACTAGCGGGTGCCCAAGAGACCCAGTACTTC | CAISPGLAGAQETQYF
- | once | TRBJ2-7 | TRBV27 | TGTGCCAGCAGTACCGACAGGAGCTCCTACGAGCAGTACTTC | CASSTDRSSYEQYF
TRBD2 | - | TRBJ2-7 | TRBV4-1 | TGCGCCAGCAGCCAAGAAGACTGGACTAGCAGGGTATACGAGCAGTACTTC | CASSQEDWTSRVYEQYF
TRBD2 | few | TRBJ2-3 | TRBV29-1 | TGCAGCGCACAAAGCGGGGACTCTAGCACAGATACGCAGTATTTT | CSAQSGDSSTDTQYF
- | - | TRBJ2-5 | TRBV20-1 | TGCAGTGCCCGTTGGGGGGAGACCCAGTACTTC | CSARWGETQYF